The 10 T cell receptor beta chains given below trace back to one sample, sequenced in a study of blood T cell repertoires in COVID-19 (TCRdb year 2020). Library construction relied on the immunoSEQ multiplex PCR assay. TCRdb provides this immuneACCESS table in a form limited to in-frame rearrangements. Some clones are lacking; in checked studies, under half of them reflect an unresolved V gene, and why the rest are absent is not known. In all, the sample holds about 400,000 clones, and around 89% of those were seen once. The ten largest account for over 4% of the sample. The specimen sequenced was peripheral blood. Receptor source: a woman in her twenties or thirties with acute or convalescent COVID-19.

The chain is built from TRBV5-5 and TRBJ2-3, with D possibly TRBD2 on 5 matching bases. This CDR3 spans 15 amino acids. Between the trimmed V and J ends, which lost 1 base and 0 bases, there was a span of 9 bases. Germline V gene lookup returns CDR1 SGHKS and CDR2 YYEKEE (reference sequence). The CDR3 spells CASSLRGLSTDTQYF. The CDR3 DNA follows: TGTGCCAGCAGCTTGCGAGGACTTAGCACAGATACGCAGTATTTT.

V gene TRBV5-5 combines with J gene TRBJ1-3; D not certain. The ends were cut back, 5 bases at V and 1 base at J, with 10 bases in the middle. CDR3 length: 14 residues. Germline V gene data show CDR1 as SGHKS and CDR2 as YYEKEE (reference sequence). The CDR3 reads CASSPTVSGNTIYF. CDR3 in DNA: TGTGCCAGCAGTCCTACAGTGTCTGGAAACACCATATATTTT.

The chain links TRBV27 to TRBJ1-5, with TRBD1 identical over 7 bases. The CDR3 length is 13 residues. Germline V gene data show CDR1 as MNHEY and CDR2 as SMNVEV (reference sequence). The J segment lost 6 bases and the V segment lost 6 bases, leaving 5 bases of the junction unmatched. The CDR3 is CASRQGRSQPQHF. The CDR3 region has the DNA TGTGCCAGCAGACAGGGGAGAAGTCAGCCCCAGCATTTT.

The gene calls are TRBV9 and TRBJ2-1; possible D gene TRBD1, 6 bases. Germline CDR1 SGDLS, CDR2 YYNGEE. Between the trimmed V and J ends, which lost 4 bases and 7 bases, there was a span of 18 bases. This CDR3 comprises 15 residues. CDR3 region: CASSQTLGAWNEQFF. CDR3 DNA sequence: TGTGCCAGCAGCCAAACGTTGGGGGCTTGGAATGAGCAGTTCTTC.

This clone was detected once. This CDR3 reads CASSLGQTGGRGDTQYF. The CDR3 nucleotides are TGTGCCAGCAGCTTAGGACAGACAGGGGGAAGAGGGGATACGCAGTATTTT. The chain employs TRBV11-2 and TRBJ2-3; TRBD1 matches 9 bases. CDR3 length: 17 amino acids. The J segment lost 6 bases and the V segment lost 1 base, leaving 11 bases of the junction unmatched. In germline, CDR1 is SGHAT, CDR2 FQNNGV.

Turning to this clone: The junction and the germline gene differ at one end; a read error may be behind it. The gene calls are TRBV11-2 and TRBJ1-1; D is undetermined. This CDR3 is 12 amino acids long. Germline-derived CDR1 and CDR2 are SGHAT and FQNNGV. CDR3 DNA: TGTGCCAGCAGCTCTAGTGACCCCCGTTTGATCTTT. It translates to CASSSSDPRLIF.

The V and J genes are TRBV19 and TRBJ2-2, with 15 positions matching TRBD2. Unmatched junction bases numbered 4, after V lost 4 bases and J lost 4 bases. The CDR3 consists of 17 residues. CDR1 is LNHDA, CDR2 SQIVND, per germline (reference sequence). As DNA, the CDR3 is TGTGCCAGTAGTAGGGGACTAGCGGGGGGCCGCACCGGGGAGCTGTTTTTT. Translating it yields CASSRGLAGGRTGELFF.

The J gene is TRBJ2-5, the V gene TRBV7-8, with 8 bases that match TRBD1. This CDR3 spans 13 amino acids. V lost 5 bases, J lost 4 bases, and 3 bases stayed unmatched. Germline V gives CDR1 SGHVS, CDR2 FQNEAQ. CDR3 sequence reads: CASSQDRGETQYF. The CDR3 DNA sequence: TGTGCCAGCAGCCAAGACAGGGGAGAGACCCAGTACTTC.

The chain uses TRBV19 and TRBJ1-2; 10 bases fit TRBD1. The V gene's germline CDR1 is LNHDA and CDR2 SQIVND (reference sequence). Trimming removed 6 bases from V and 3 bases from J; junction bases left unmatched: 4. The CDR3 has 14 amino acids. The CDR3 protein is CASRYGQGDYGYTF. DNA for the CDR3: TGTGCCAGTAGATATGGACAGGGGGACTATGGCTACACCTTC.

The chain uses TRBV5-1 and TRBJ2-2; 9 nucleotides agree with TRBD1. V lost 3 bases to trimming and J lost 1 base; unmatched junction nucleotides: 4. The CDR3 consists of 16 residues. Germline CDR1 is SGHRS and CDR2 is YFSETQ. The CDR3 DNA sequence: TGCGCCAGCAGCTGGACAGGGGACCTGAACACCGGGGAGCTGTTTTTT. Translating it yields CASSWTGDLNTGELFF.